Given below is one T cell receptor beta chain in context. What it binds is not known. TCRdb ran MiXCR on the reads and lists one entry per CDR3 protein. The top ten clones hold 48% of a sample with a few hundred thousand distinct CDR3 sequences, 40% of them seen once. Germline lookup yields CDR1 SNHLY and CDR2 FYNNEI. V was trimmed by 2 bases and J by 0 bases, leaving 5 bases between them. The CDR3 has 14 residues. The entry originates in a study of T cell repertoires in cytomegalovirus infection. Study summary: The public TCR beta signatures pointed to both CMV infection and matching HLA type. Study conclusions and caveats: In two of eight donors, the top clonotype was HLA-C-restricted CMV-specific. Public TCR beta family frequency separated CMV-and-HLA carriers, including in an independent cohort.

The receptor was isolated from a human donor in good health (CMV status not recorded). Some clones in this sample may be carry-over from other donors' samples. Sequences were derived from cultured PBMCs, sampled from culture after CMV antigen stimulation. This chain joins TRBV2 and TRBJ1-3; D is uncertain. The CDR3 nucleotides are TGTGCCAGCAGTGAATACAGCTCTGGAAACACCATATATTTT. It specifies CASSEYSSGNTIYF.